This TCR beta chain was captured by sequencing in a study of regulatory T cells in long-lasting Graves disease. This clonotype was detected ten times or more. Its target is unknown. CDR3-region Arm-PCR and iRepertoire HTBI primers produced the TCR beta libraries. Each CDR3 protein gets one entry after TCRdb re-called the multiplex PCR reads with MiXCR. The data hold a few hundred thousand distinct CDR3 sequences, with approximately 23% observed a single time. General study findings and limits: Persistent Graves' patients showed a TCR diversity that was lower than that of newly diagnosed ones.

This CDR3 is built from 14 residues. Germline V lookup: CDR1 MNHEY, CDR2 SMNVEV (reference sequence). V lost 6 bases, J lost 0 bases, and 11 bases lay in between. This sample's time point: persistent/refractory GD, antithyroid drugs over 5 years with positive TRAb. The TCR library was made from RNA extracted from PBMCs. Xi'an, China, was home to the endocrinology department that provided patients. The sample here was peripheral blood mononuclear cells (PBMCs), taken when the disease was refractory, from a patient treated with antithyroid drugs. This TCR came from a female donor with Graves disease. The rearrangement links TRBV27 to TRBJ1-1; D is undetermined. The CDR3 protein is CASSPSGLNTEAFF. The DNA for the CDR3 is TGTGCCAGCAGCCCCTCCGGGTTGAACACTGAAGCTTTCTTT.